This entry concerns a single TCR beta chain. Its specificity is unknown. V was cut by 7 bases and J by 0 bases, with 14 bases left in between. The V gene's germline CDR1 is SGHRS and CDR2 YFSETQ. The CDR3 length is 14 residues. The record originates from a study of T cell responses to AZD1222 COVID-19 vaccine. Study-level results: When two AZD1222 doses had been given, Spike-specific TCR breadth and depth rose. Sampling that yielded the repertoires occurred only after the peak T cell response. Regions 160-218 and 743-854 dominated among vaccine-associated CD4 TCRs spanning spike. Baseline seropositivity characterized only a handful of AZD1222 recipients.

The method was immunoSEQ multiplex PCR; TCRdb's version includes in-frame clones alone and lacks a portion of them. This sample carries around 190,000 clones, around 88% of them seen once, and the ten largest clones take 0.49%. The clonotype was recovered from an adult in good health. The source material was peripheral blood, sampled on day 0 of AZD1222 vaccination. The chain combines TRBV5-1 with TRBJ2-7; D perhaps matches TRBD1 (6 bases). The CDR3 protein is CASAPGTLSYEQYF. The DNA of the CDR3 is TGCGCCAGCGCCCCCGGGACACTCTCCTACGAGCAGTACTTC.